These 19 T cell receptor beta chains share one sample of origin, sequenced in a study of blood T cells in healthy people across ages. The authors ran a second PCR of 7 to 11 cycles using a sample-barcoded 5' primer and a J-beta primer mix. TCRdb used MiXCR to reprocess the 5' RACE reads, holding one entry per CDR3 protein. Here the sample spans about 720,000 distinct CDR3 sequences, approximately 22% being singletons. The material sequenced was blood. All receptors come from a man aged 65 to 79 in good health.

This clonotype came up a few times. The V and J genes are TRBV19 and TRBJ2-2; 10 bases fit TRBD1. J gave up 3 bases and V 6 bases, and 4 bases lay outside the gene matches. Germline V gives CDR1 LNHDA, CDR2 SQIVND (reference sequence). The CDR3 totals 15 residues. CDR3 DNA sequence: TGTGCCAGTAGAACCGGGACAGGGGACACCGGGGAGCTGTTTTTT. It encodes CASRTGTGDTGELFF.

The chain combines TRBV6-5 with TRBJ1-2; D may be TRBD1 (6 bases). The CDR3 has 15 residues. Per the germline V gene, CDR1 is MNHEY and CDR2 is SVGAGI. V was clipped by 4 bases and J by 1 base, with 13 bases between them. As DNA, the CDR3 is TGTGCCAGCAGTTCAAACAGGGAAATTAACTATGGCTACACCTTC. Its protein product is CASSSNREINYGYTF.

Of note for this clonotype: A read error is possible here, since a much larger clone lies one base away. The rearrangement joins TRBV5-1 to TRBJ2-5; D is uncertain. The V and J ends lost 4 bases and 9 bases respectively, with 16 bases between them. The CDR3 runs to 13 residues. Per germline, CDR1 SGHRS and CDR2 YFSETQ. The CDR3 bases are TGCGCCAGCAGCCTCAACCCAGGCGAGTCCCAGTACTTC. Its protein is CASSLNPGESQYF. The whole variable domain, remainder taken from reference TRBV5-1 and TRBJ2-5, is KAGVTQTPRYLIKTRGQQVTLSCSPISGHRSVSWYQQTPGQGLQFLFEYFSETQRNKGNFPGRFSGRQFSNSRSEMNVSTLELGDSALYLCASSLNPGESQYFGPGTRLLVL.

V gene TRBV3-1 combines with J gene TRBJ1-2, with D perhaps matching TRBD1 (6 bases). The CDR3 totals 14 residues. Germline-derived CDR1 and CDR2 are LGHDT and YNNKEL (reference sequence). V was clipped by 8 bases and J by 6 bases, with 19 bases between them. CDR3 coding DNA: TGTGCCAGCGTACCAACAGGGCTTCAGGATGGCTACACCTTC. Translating it yields CASVPTGLQDGYTF. Together with reference TRBV3-1 and TRBJ1-2, the CDR3 gives the full variable domain: DTAVSQTPKYLVTQMGNDKSIKCEQNLGHDTMYWYKQDSKKFLKIMFSYNNKELIINETVPNRFSPKSPDKAHLNLHINSLELGDSAVYFCASVPTGLQDGYTFGSGTRLTVV.

This chain connects TRBV7-2 to TRBJ1-6; D not certain. The germline gives CDR1 SGHTA, CDR2 FQGNSA. The CDR3 contains 11 residues. V lost 8 bases and J lost 7, with 6 bases in between. CDR3 DNA sequence: TGTGCCAGCGGGGAAAATTCACCCCTCCACTTT. Translating it yields CASGENSPLHF. Full variable domain (rest looked up from reference TRBV7-2 and TRBJ1-6): GAGVSQSPSNKVTEKGKDVELRCDPISGHTALYWYRQSLGQGLEFLIYFQGNSAPDKSGLPSDRFSAERTGGSVSTLTIQRTQQEDSAVYLCASGENSPLHFGNGTRLTVT.

There are a few counts of this clonotype. This chain connects TRBV3-1 to TRBJ2-7; D gene uncertain. Deletions cut 1 base from V and 5 bases from J, with 12 bases between. CDR1 is LGHDT, CDR2 YNNKEL, per germline (reference sequence). The length of the CDR3 is 14 residues. The CDR3 sequence is CASSQVPVSHEQYF. The CDR3 DNA sequence: TGTGCCAGCAGCCAAGTCCCGGTGTCCCACGAGCAGTACTTC.

Many counts were recorded for this clonotype. This chain connects TRBV6-1 to TRBJ2-7; D might be TRBD1 (7 bases). CDR3 length equals 12 residues. CDR1 and CDR2 from the germline V gene are MNHNS and SASEGT. V was clipped by 10 bases and J by 2 bases, with 12 bases between them. DNA of the CDR3: TGTGCCATCACAGGGGAGGCCTACGAGCAGTACGTC. It codes for CAITGEAYEQYV.

This clonotype has more than one count but fewer than ten. V usage is TRBV6-5 and J usage is TRBJ1-6; 7 nucleotides align to TRBD1. Germline CDR1 reads MNHEY; CDR2 reads SVGAGI. This CDR3 region has 20 residues. V trimming: 2 bases; J trimming: 0 bases; junction bases outside the gene matches: 13. CDR3 sequence: CASSYHSGTANPSYNSPLHF. In DNA form, the CDR3 reads TGTGCCAGCAGTTACCACTCAGGGACAGCGAACCCCTCCTATAATTCACCCCTCCACTTT.

The rearrangement uses TRBV5-1 and TRBJ2-7; 7 bases match TRBD2. The germline CDR1 and CDR2 sequences are SGHRS and YFSETQ. The length of the CDR3 is 14 residues. After removal of 3 bases from V and 3 bases from J, the junction contained 6 bases not matched to a gene. CDR3: CASSSLAGDYEQYV. The CDR3 DNA is TGCGCCAGCAGCTCCCTTGCGGGAGACTACGAGCAGTACGTC.

This clonotype has a count of ten or more. The chain links TRBV20-1 to TRBJ1-4, with D possibly TRBD1 on 6 matching bases. V was clipped by 6 bases and J by 5 bases, with 10 bases between them. The CDR3 is 12 residues long. Germline values: CDR1 DFQATT, CDR2 SNEGSKA (reference sequence). The CDR3 coding sequence is TGCAGTGCCGGACAGCCAAATGAAAAACTGTTTTTT. This translates into CSAGQPNEKLFF.

In its sample, this clonotype was seen a few times. V and J are TRBV4-3 and TRBJ2-1; possibly TRBD2 for D (6 bases). Germline CDR1 and CDR2: LGHNA and YSLEER. This CDR3 is built from 17 residues. Trimming took off 1 base at V and 3 bases at J, with 16 bases between the two ends. This CDR3 reads CASSQASSGLNYNEQFF. The CDR3 region has the DNA TGCGCCAGCAGCCAAGCATCTTCGGGACTCAACTACAATGAGCAGTTCTTC.

The chain has TRBV20-1 and TRBJ1-3; TRBD1 is a possible D gene (5 bases). The CDR3 is 14 residues long. Germline V lookup: CDR1 DFQATT, CDR2 SNEGSKA (reference sequence). Between the trimmed V and J ends, which lost 3 bases and 2 bases, there was a span of 11 bases. In nucleotides, the CDR3 is TGCAGTGCTAGTTCCCAGGGAGCTGGAAACACCATATATTTT. This codes for CSASSQGAGNTIYF.

This clonotype has only a few counts. CDR3 DNA: TGTGCCAGCGGACCGTTGGGTTACAATCAGCCCCAGCATTTT. This gives the protein CASGPLGYNQPQHF. This rearrangement joins TRBV6-1 to TRBJ1-5; D is unresolved. This CDR3 is 14 amino acids long. Trimming removed 8 bases at V and 3 bases at J, with 14 bases between. Germline CDR1 is MNHNS and CDR2 is SASEGT.

This clonotype has only a few counts. V and J are TRBV12-3 or TRBV12-4 and TRBJ1-2; perhaps TRBD1 as D (6 bases). The V and J ends lost 2 bases and 7 bases respectively, with 11 bases between them. The CDR3 has 13 amino acids. CDR3 sequence reads: CASSLSQGLGYTF. CDR3 nucleotide sequence: TGTGCCAGCAGTTTAAGTCAGGGGCTTGGCTACACCTTC.

The sample holds a few counts of this clonotype. At one boundary the junction diverges from the germline segment, which might be a read error. The J gene is TRBJ1-2, the V gene TRBV7-2; the D gene is possibly TRBD1 (6 bases). This CDR3 has 17 amino acids. Germline V gene sequence: CDR1 SGHTA, CDR2 FQGNSA. CDR3 protein: CACSLGGGASANYGYTF. The CDR3 bases are TGTGCCTGCAGCTTAGGGGGGGGCGCGAGCGCTAACTATGGCTACACCTTC.

The chain carries TRBV28 and TRBJ1-4; the D gene is possibly TRBD1 (5 bases). Germline values: CDR1 MDHEN, CDR2 SYDVKM. The V and J ends lost 6 bases and 3 bases respectively, with 11 bases between them. The CDR3 covers 14 residues. The CDR3 region is CASSRVGANEKLFF. The CDR3 coding sequence is TGTGCCAGCAGCAGGGTAGGCGCTAATGAAAAACTGTTTTTT.

The chain uses TRBV7-2 and TRBJ2-3; D perhaps matches TRBD2 (6 bases). Germline CDR1 reads SGHTA; CDR2 reads FQGNSA. Trimming took 10 bases from V and 6 from J, leaving 20 bases between them. The CDR3 contains 14 residues. In DNA form, the CDR3 reads TGTGCCACCCGTATGGGGGGAGTCCGGGATACGCAGTATTTT. This codes for CATRMGGVRDTQYF.

The rearrangement links TRBV5-1 to TRBJ2-5; D might be TRBD2 (6 bases). Gene TRBJ2-7 matches the end of the DNA better, so the J call may be wrong. Germline-derived CDR1 and CDR2 are SGHRS and YFSETQ. This CDR3 comprises 14 residues. The CDR3 bases are TGCGCCAGCAGCTTGGCCCCAGCGGGCTACGAGCAGTACGTC. Amino acid sequence: CASSLAPAGYEQYV.

The V gene is TRBV5-1, the J gene TRBJ1-1; D unresolved. From germline, CDR1 is SGHRS and CDR2 YFSETQ. With 5 bases removed from V and 10 bases from J, the gap between germline ends came to 18 bases. CDR3 length: 13 amino acids. The CDR3 DNA is TGCGCCAGCAGTCCCGACACGCTAGATGGAGCTTTCTTT. This codes for CASSPDTLDGAFF.